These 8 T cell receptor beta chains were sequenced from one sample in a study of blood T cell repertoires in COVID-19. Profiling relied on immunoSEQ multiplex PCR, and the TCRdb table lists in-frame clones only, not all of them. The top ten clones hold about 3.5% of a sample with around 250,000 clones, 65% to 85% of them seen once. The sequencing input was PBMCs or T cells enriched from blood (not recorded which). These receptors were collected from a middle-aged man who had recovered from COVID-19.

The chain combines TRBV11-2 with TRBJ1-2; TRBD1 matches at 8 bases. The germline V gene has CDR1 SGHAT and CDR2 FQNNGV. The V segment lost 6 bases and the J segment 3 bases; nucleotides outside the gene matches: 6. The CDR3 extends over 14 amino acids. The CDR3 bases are TGTGCCAGCAGGTTAACACAGGGGGACTATGGCTACACCTTC. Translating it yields CASRLTQGDYGYTF.

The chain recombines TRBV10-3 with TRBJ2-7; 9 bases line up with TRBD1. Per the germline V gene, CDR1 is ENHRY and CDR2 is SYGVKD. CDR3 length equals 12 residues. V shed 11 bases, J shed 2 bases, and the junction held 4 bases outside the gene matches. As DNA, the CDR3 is TGTGCCGCACAGGGGGCGGCCTACGAGCAGTACTTC. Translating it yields CAAQGAAYEQYF.

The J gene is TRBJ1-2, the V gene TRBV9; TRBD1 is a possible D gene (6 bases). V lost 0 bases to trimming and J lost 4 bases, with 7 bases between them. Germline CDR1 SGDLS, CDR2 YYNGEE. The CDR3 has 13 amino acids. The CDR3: CASSVGTVYGYTF. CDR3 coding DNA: TGTGCCAGCAGCGTAGGGACAGTCTATGGCTACACCTTC.

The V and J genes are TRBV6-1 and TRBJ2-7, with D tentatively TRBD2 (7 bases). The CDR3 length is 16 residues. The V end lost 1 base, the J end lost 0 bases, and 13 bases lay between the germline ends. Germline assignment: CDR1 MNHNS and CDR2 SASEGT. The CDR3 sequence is CASSEVGGASSYEQYF. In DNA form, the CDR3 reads TGTGCCAGCAGTGAAGTTGGGGGGGCATCCTCCTACGAGCAGTACTTC.

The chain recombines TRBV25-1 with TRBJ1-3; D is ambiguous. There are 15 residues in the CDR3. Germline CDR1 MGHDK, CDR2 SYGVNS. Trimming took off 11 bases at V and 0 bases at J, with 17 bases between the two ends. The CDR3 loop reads CASPTGNFSGNTIYF. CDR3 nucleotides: TGTGCCTCACCTACGGGTAATTTCTCTGGAAACACCATATATTTT.

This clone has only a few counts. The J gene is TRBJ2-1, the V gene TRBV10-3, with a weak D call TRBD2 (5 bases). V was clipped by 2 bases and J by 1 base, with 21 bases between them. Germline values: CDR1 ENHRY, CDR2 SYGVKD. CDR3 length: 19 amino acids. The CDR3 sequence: CAISEPSFHQRRSYNEQFF. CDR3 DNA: TGTGCCATCAGTGAGCCGTCCTTTCATCAGCGGAGATCCTACAATGAGCAGTTCTTC.

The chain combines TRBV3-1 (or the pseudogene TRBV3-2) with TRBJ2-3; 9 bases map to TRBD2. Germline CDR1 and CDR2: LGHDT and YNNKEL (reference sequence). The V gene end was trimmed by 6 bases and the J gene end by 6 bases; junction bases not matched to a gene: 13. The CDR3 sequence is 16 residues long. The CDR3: CASRRLLAGLCDTQYF. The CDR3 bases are TGTGCCAGCAGACGCTTACTAGCGGGTCTTTGTGATACGCAGTATTTT.

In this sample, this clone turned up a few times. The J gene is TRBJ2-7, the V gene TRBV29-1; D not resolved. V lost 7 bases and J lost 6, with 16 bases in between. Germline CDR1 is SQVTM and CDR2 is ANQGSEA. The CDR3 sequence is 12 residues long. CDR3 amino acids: CSAVDPGGEQYF. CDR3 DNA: TGCAGCGCTGTTGATCCGGGTGGCGAGCAGTACTTC.